The T cell receptor (beta chain) described here comes from a study of blood T cells in healthy people across ages (dated by TCRdb to the mid-2010s). For the study in its entirety: In model experiments, template switching captured roughly one uniquely barcoded TCR beta cDNA molecule for every two T cells. Using deep sequencing normalized with unique cDNA molecular identifiers, the study measured how TCR beta repertoire diversity changes with age. The donors were divided into four age groups: young (average approximately 15 years), middle-aged (approximately 42), aged (approximately 62) and long-lived (82). To avoid experimental bias, donors of different ages were distributed randomly across sequencing lanes. For two donors (one aged 18 to 30 and one aged 80 or older), the study analyzed two additional independent replicas of 1 million unique cDNA reads from the same blood draw.

The receptor library was made with 5' RACE. Sequenced on an Illumina HiSeq 2500. The second PCR ran for roughly 6 to 11 cycles and used a J-beta primer mix along with a sample-barcoded 5' primer. A unique molecular identifier was introduced onto each TCR beta cDNA molecule by a template-switch 5' adaptor carrying 12 random nucleotides. At least 2.5 million CDR3-containing paired-end reads were obtained from each sample. The Mint cDNA synthesis kit, primed by a TRBC-specific oligonucleotide, was used to synthesize first-strand cDNA from all RNA. Following uracil-DNA glycosylase treatment, a first 18-cycle PCR with universal primers M1SS and BC2_uni_R was performed on all cDNA. Under the source paper's analysis protocol: Each sample was normalized by randomly selecting 1 million high-quality reads, each carrying a distinct molecular identifier. Instead of being binned into consensus sequences, reads that shared molecular identifiers were thrown out. MiTCR, with a Q25 quality threshold and the strictest error-elimination algorithm, was used for CDR3 identification, clonotype clustering and error correction. A nonparametric unseen species model with Euler transformation was used to estimate lower-bound total TCR beta diversity. TCRdb reanalyzed the raw reads on its own, using fastp at Q25 for trimming and MiXCR for clone calling, and kept in-frame beta chains. Each CDR3 protein gets just one entry, which takes the most common genes and DNA from the rows behind it. The V and J calls were not made by the authors but by TCRdb's processing. The table for this sample lists about 1.8 million distinct CDR3 sequences; roughly 52% of them were counted only once. The ten most abundant clones make up 2.1% of the sample.

The cysteine opens and the phenylalanine closes a CDR3 of 12 amino acids. Only the CDR3 part of the read is kept: 36 bases, read in frame from the first base. At the junction V is shortened by 4 bases and J by 5 bases, with 11 bases in between. CDR1 SQVTM and CDR2 ANQGSEA were looked up in the germline V gene. Broad study findings and their caveats: Since profiling was done on bulk unsorted PBMCs, naive and antigen-experienced compartments could not be conclusively compared. Observed TCR beta diversity per million T cells fell roughly linearly with age, and a significant reduction was already apparent by age roughly 40. Donor CMV infection status was unknown, potentially confounding age-related changes in expanded clonotypes. Compared with the aged group, the long-lived group had more naive CD4+ T cells, fewer expanded clones and increased TCR diversity, a pattern suggesting age selection. Total diversity estimates from one million sequenced T cells were considered lower bounds and underestimates. Observed TCR beta diversity correlated strongly with the percentage of naive T cells measured by flow cytometry.

Systemically healthy Caucasian individuals from Russia, 35 to 40 in total and aged about 6 to 95 years, were included as donors. Each donor gave ten milliliters of peripheral blood, collected into EDTA-treated Vacutainer tubes. PBMCs were isolated by Ficoll-Paque density-gradient centrifugation, with at least 7 million obtained per sample. Total RNA was extracted from PBMCs with Trizol reagent, with at least 6 micrograms obtained per sample. For every donor, an aliquot of PBMCs went through flow cytometry to measure the percentages of naive CD45RAhigh/CD27high T cells. As concerns this clonotype: Its antigen remains undetermined. Base qualities are missing; no much larger clone stands one base away.

The receptor chain draws on TRBV29-1 and TRBJ1-2; the best D guess is TRBD1, with 5 bases matching. The receptor was derived from a woman aged 40 to 49 in good health. Sequencing was carried out using blood. Here is the DNA: TGCAGCGTTGGGGGGACGTCGTATGGCTACACCTTC. This gives the protein CSVGGTSYGYTF.